Presented here are 8 T cell receptor beta chains from one specimen sequenced in a study of cytomegalovirus exposure and HLA in healthy donors. Repertoires were generated with immunoSEQ multiplex PCR, while TCRdb's copy carries only in-frame clones and drops some. The sample yields roughly 150,000 clones, 90% to 97% seen once. The sequenced material came from PBMCs. Receptor source: a woman under 30 in good health and CMV-seronegative.

The V gene is TRBV6-5, the J gene TRBJ1-5, with 9 positions matching TRBD1. V dropped 5 bases and J dropped 5; count of bases not matched to a gene: 7. Germline loops: CDR1 MNHEY, CDR2 SVGAGI. There are 15 residues in the CDR3. CDR3 nucleotide sequence: TGTGCCAGCAGTCAGGGGACAGGGCCCCATCAGCCCCAGCATTTT. It is translated as CASSQGTGPHQPQHF.

The chain employs TRBV9 and TRBJ2-2; D is ambiguous. The CDR3 spans 15 residues. The germline gives CDR1 SGDLS, CDR2 YYNGEE. V was cut by 0 bases and J by 4 bases, with 10 bases left in between. CDR3 in amino acids: CASSVVPTPTGELFF. The CDR3 coding sequence is TGTGCCAGCAGCGTAGTTCCGACACCCACCGGGGAGCTGTTTTTT.

The rearrangement joins TRBV25-1 to TRBJ2-1; TRBD2 matches at 9 bases. With 3 bases clipped from V and 10 bases from J, the junction kept 13 bases outside the gene matches. This CDR3 spans 16 amino acids. Germline CDR1 reads MGHDK; CDR2 reads SYGVNS. CDR3 nucleotide sequence: TGTGCCAGCAGTGATCGCGGGGGGGCCATGGCCTGGGAGCAGTTCTTC. This sequence encodes CASSDRGGAMAWEQFF.

The chain uses TRBV2 and TRBJ2-7, with a weak D call TRBD2 (5 bases). Germline CDR1 reads SNHLY; CDR2 reads FYNNEI. There are 15 residues in the CDR3. The V end lost 2 bases, the J end lost 5 bases, and 16 bases lay between the germline ends. CDR3 in DNA: TGTGCCAGCAGTGAAACGGCAGAGGGAAGGGACGAGCAGTACTTC. Translating gives CASSETAEGRDEQYF.

This chain joins TRBV4-3 and TRBJ1-1, with TRBD1 matching over 8 bases. Germline V CDR1 and CDR2: LGHNA, YSLEER. Trimming removed 4 bases from V and 1 base from J; junction bases left unmatched: 5. The CDR3 contains 15 residues. In nucleotides, the CDR3 is TGCGCCAGCAGCCCCGGGACAGGCGGGAACACTGAAGCTTTCTTT. Translating gives CASSPGTGGNTEAFF.

This chain links TRBV4-3 with TRBJ2-1; 7 positions match TRBD2. Germline values: CDR1 LGHNA, CDR2 YSLEER. The CDR3 length is 16 residues. Unmatched junction bases numbered 6, after V lost 0 bases and J lost 4 bases. The chain's CDR3 is CASSQDPGGNYNEQFF. The CDR3 DNA is TGCGCCAGCAGCCAAGATCCGGGAGGCAATTACAATGAGCAGTTCTTC.

J is TRBJ2-3 and V is TRBV18, with D maybe TRBD2 (7 bases). V gave up 5 bases and J gave up 0 bases, with 9 bases separating them. The CDR3 has 14 residues. Germline V CDR1 and CDR2: KGHSH, LQKENI. CDR3 residues: CASSAGASTDTQYF. CDR3 coding DNA: TGTGCCAGCTCAGCGGGGGCTAGCACAGATACGCAGTATTTT.

J is TRBJ2-5 and V is TRBV4-3, with D tentatively TRBD2 (6 bases). Germline V lookup: CDR1 LGHNA, CDR2 YSLEER. CDR3 length: 16 amino acids. Between the trimmed V and J ends, which lost 0 bases and 7 bases, there was a span of 18 bases. This chain's CDR3 is CASSQELAGEFLTQYF. The CDR3 DNA reads as TGCGCCAGCAGCCAAGAACTAGCTGGAGAATTCTTGACCCAGTACTTC.